Listed here are 3 T cell receptor beta chains from one sample, sequenced in a study of T cell clonotyping in hematopoietic cell transplantation. Produced via immunoSEQ multiplex PCR; TCRdb's table is partial and in-frame only. The sample includes approximately 8,700 clones, almost 85% of them seen just once. The source was PBMCs, collected 180 days after allogeneic stem cell transplant. The receptors shown here come from a female patient between 30 and 39 years old who had an allogeneic stem cell transplant, so the T cells may come from the graft donor. Some clones in this sample may be carry-over from other donors' samples.

The rearrangement links TRBV4-3 to TRBJ1-5; D gene ambiguous. V lost 0 bases and J 7 bases, leaving 7 bases between the germline ends. Germline V gene sequence: CDR1 LGHNA, CDR2 YSLEER. The CDR3 has 13 amino acids. The CDR3 is CASSQDSIQPQHF. DNA for the CDR3: TGCGCCAGCAGCCAAGATAGTATCCAGCCCCAGCATTTT.

J is TRBJ2-7 and V is TRBV10-1, with D maybe TRBD1 (6 bases). V was trimmed by 11 bases and J by 3 bases, leaving 17 bases between them. Germline V gene lookup returns CDR1 WNHNN and CDR2 SYGVQD (reference sequence). There are 13 residues in the CDR3. CDR3: CASYPQGIYEQYF. The CDR3 DNA reads TGCGCCTCCTACCCCCAGGGGATCTACGAGCAGTACTTC.

The rearrangement links TRBV18 to TRBJ2-3; D is possibly TRBD1 (5 bases). CDR1 is KGHSH, CDR2 LQKENI, per germline. CDR3 length equals 13 residues. Between the trimmed V and J ends, which lost 4 bases and 0 bases, there was a span of 5 bases. The CDR3 reads CASSQGSTDTQYF. CDR3 nucleotide sequence: TGTGCCAGCTCACAGGGGAGCACAGATACGCAGTATTTT.